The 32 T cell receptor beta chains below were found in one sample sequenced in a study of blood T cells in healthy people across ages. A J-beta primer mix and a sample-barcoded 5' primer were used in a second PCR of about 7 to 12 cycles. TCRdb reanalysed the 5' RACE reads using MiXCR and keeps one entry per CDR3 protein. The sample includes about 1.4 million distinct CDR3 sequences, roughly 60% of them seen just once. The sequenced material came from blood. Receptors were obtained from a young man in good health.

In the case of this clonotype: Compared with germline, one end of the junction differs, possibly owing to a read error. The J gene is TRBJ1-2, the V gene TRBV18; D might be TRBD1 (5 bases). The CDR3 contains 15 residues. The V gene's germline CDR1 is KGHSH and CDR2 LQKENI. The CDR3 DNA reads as TGTGCCAGCTCACCTTATTCAGGGCAGAACTACGGCTACACCTTC. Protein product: CASSPYSGQNYGYTF.

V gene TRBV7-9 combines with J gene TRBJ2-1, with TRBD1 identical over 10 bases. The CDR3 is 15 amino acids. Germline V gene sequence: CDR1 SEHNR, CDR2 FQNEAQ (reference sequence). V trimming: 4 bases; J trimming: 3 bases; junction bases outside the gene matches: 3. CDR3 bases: TGTGCCAGCAGCTCGGGACAGGGGTACTACAATGAGCAGTTCTTC. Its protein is CASSSGQGYYNEQFF.

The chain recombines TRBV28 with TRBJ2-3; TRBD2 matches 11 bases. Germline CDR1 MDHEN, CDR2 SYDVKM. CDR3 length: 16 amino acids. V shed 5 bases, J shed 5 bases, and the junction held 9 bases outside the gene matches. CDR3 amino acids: CASSLLAGGPGDTQYF. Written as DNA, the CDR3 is TGTGCCAGCAGTCTCTTAGCGGGGGGGCCTGGAGATACGCAGTATTTT.

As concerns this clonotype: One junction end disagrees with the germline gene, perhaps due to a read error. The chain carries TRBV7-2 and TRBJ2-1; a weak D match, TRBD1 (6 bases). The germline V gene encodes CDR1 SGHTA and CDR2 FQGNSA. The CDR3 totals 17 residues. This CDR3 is CASSLVGGGQLYNEQFF. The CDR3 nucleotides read TGTGCCAGCAGTTTAGTTGGTGGCGGACAGCTTTACAATGAGCAGTTCTTC.

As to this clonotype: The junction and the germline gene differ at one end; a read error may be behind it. The CDR3 DNA reads as TGTGCCGGCAGCCAAGTTGGGACTAGCGGGATTGGGGAGCAGTTCTTC. This sequence encodes CAGSQVGTSGIGEQFF. The V call is TRBV4-2, the J call TRBJ2-1; TRBD2 matches at 13 bases. CDR3 length: 16 amino acids. Germline V gene data show CDR1 as LGHNA and CDR2 as YNFKEQ.

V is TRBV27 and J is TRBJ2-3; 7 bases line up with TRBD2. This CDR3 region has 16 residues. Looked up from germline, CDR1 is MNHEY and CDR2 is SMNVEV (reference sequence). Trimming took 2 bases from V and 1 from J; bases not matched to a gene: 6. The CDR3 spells CASSLGGGEGTDTQYF. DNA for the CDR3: TGTGCCAGCAGTTTAGGGGGAGGGGAGGGCACAGATACGCAGTATTTT.

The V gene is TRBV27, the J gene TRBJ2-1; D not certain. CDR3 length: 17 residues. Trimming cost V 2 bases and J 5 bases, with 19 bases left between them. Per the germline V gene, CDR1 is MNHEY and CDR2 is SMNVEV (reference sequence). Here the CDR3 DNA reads TGTGCCAGCAGTTTAGCTGAGGTCCCCAGCTCACACAATGAGCAGTTCTTC. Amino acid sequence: CASSLAEVPSSHNEQFF.

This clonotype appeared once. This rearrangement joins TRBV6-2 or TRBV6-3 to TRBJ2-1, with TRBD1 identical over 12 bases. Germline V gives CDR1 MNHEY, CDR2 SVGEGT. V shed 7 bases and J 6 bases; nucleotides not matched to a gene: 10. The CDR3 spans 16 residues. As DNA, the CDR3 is TGTGCCAGCATCCCAACCCCGGGACAGGGGGCCAATGAGCAGTTCTTC. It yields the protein CASIPTPGQGANEQFF.

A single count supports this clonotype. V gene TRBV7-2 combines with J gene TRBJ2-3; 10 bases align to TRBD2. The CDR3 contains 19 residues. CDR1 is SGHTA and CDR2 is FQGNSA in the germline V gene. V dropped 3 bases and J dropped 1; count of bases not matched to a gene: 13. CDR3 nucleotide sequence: TGTGCCAGCAGCTTTACCCCCTCCCTAGCGGGGGCAGGCACAGATACGCAGTATTTT. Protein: CASSFTPSLAGAGTDTQYF.

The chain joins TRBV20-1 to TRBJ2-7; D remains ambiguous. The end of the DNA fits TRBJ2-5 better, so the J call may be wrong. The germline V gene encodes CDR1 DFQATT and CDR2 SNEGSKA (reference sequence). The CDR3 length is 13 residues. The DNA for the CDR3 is TGCAGTGCTAGAAGGCTAGGGAAAGAGACCCAGTACTTC. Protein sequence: CSARRLGKETQYF.

The CDR3: CATSGGRGRNYGYTF. For the CDR3, the DNA is TGTGCCACCAGTGGTGGGAGGGGGCGAAACTATGGCTACACCTTC. V gene TRBV24-1 combines with J gene TRBJ1-2; 7 nucleotides match TRBD1. The length of the CDR3 is 15 residues. The V and J ends lost 5 bases and 2 bases, in that order; junction bases with no gene match: 7. The germline V gene encodes CDR1 KGHDR and CDR2 SFDVKD.

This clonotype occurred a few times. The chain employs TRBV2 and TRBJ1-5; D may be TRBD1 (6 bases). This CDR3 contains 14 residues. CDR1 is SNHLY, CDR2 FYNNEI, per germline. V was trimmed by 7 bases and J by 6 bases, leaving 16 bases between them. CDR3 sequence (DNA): TGTGCCAGCAACGCGGGGGGGCAGGGTCAGCCCCAGCATTTT. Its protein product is CASNAGGQGQPQHF.

This chain's CDR3 is CASSPNDRAQLFF. The CDR3 DNA follows: TGTGCCAGCAGCCCAAACGACAGGGCTCAGCTGTTTTTT. The chain joins TRBV6-2 or TRBV6-3 to TRBJ2-2; 7 positions agree with TRBD1. The germline gives CDR1 MNHEY, CDR2 SVGEGT. V shed 6 bases, J shed 12 bases, and the junction held 10 bases outside the gene matches. The CDR3 extends over 13 amino acids.

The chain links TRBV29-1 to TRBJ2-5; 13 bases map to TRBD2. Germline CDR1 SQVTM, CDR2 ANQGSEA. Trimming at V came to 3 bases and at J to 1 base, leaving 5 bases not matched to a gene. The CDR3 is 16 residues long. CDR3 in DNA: TGCAGCGTTGAGGGGACTAGCGGGACCCCCCAAGAGACCCAGTACTTC. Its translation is CSVEGTSGTPQETQYF.

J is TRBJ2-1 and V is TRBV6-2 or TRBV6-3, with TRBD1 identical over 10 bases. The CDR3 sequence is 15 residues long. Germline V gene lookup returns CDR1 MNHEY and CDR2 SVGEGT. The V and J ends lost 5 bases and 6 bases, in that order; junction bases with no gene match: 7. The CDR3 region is CASSRTGTGVNEQFF. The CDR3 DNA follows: TGTGCCAGCAGTAGAACCGGGACAGGGGTCAATGAGCAGTTCTTC.

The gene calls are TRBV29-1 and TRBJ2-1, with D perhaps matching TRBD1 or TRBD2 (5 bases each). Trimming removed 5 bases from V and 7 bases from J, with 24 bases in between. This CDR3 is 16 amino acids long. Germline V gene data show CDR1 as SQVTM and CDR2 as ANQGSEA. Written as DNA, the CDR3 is TGCAGCGTTATGTTCTCTCGGGGCGGTACGGGTAATGAGCAGTTCTTC. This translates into CSVMFSRGGTGNEQFF.

The CDR3 nucleotides are TGCAGTGCTAGAGATACCGGGACAGGGCCAAGCTCCTATAATTCACCCCTCCACTTT. This translates into CSARDTGTGPSSYNSPLHF. The chain is built from TRBV20-1 and TRBJ1-6; the match to TRBD1 covers 9 bases. The trim removed 0 bases at V and 0 bases at J, leaving 9 bases unmatched. The CDR3 loop spans 19 amino acids. CDR1 and CDR2 from the germline V gene are DFQATT and SNEGSKA (reference sequence).

CDR3 in amino acids: CASSSVDWNYEQYF. The DNA for the CDR3 is TGTGCCAGCAGCTCCGTCGACTGGAACTACGAGCAGTACTTC. The V call is TRBV7-9, the J call TRBJ2-7; D is unclear. The CDR3 spans 14 residues. V lost 4 bases and J 3 bases, leaving 13 bases between the germline ends. The V gene's germline CDR1 is SEHNR and CDR2 FQNEAQ (reference sequence).

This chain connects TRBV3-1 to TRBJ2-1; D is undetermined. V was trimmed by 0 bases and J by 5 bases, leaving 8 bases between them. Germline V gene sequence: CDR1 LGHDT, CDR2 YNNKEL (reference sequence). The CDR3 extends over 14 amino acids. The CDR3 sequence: CASSQDRAHNEQFF. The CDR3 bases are TGTGCCAGCAGCCAAGATAGGGCCCACAATGAGCAGTTCTTC.

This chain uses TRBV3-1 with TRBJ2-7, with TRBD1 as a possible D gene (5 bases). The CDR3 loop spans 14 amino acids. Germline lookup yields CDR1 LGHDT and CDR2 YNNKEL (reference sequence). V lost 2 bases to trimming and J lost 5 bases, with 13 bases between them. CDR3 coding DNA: TGTGCCAGCAGCCAACCTGGGGCTGGGAACGAGCAGTACTTC. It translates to CASSQPGAGNEQYF.

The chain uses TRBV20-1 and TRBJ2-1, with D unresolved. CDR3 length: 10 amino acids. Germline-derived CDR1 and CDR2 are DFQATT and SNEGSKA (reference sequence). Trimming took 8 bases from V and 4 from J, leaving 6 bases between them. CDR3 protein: CSWGYNEQFF. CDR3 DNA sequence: TGCAGTTGGGGTTACAATGAGCAGTTCTTC.

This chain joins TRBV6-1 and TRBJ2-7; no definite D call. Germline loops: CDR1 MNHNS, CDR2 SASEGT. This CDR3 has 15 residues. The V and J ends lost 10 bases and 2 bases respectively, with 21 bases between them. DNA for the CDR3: TGTGCCATCGAGCCGCTAGGAAAGGAAACCTACGAGCAGTACTTC. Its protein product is CAIEPLGKETYEQYF.

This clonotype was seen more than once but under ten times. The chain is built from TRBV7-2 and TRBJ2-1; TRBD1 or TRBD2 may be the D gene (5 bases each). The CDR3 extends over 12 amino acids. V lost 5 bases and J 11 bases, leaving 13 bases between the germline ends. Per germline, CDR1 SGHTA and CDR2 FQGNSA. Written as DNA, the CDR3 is TGTGCCAGCAGCCTCCCCGGGACCAAGCAGTTCTTC. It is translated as CASSLPGTKQFF. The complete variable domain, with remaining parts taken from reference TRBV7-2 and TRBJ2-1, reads GAGVSQSPSNKVTEKGKDVELRCDPISGHTALYWYRQSLGQGLEFLIYFQGNSAPDKSGLPSDRFSAERTGGSVSTLTIQRTQQEDSAVYLCASSLPGTKQFFGPGTRLTVL.

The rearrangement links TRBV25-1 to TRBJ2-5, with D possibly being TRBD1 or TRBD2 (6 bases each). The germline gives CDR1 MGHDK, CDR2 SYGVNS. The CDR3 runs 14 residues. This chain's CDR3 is CATAEGGSGETQYF. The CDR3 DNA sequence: TGTGCGACCGCGGAAGGGGGGAGTGGGGAGACCCAGTACTTC. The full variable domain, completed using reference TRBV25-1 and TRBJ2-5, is EADIYQTPRYLVIGTGKKITLECSQTMGHDKMYWYQQDPGMELHLIHYSYGVNSTEKGDLSSESTVSRIRTEHFPLTLESARPSHTSQYLCATAEGGSGETQYFGPGTRLLVL.

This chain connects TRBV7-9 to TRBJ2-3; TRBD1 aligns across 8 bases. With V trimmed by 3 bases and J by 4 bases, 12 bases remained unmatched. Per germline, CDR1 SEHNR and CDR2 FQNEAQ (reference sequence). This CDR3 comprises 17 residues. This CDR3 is CASSFSEQGGWADTQYF. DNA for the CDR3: TGTGCCAGCAGCTTTTCCGAACAGGGGGGTTGGGCAGATACGCAGTATTTT. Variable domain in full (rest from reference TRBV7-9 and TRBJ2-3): DTGVSQNPRHKITKRGQNVTFRCDPISEHNRLYWYRQTLGQGPEFLTYFQNEAQLEKSRLLSDRFSAERPKGSFSTLEIQRTEQGDSAMYLCASSFSEQGGWADTQYFGPGTRLTVL.

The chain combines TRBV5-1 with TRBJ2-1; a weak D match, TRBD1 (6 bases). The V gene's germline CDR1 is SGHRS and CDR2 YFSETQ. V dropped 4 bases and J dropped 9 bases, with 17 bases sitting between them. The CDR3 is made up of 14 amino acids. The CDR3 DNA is TGCGCCAGCAGCGGGGGCAGGGGAGACAGTGAGCAGTTCTTC. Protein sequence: CASSGGRGDSEQFF.

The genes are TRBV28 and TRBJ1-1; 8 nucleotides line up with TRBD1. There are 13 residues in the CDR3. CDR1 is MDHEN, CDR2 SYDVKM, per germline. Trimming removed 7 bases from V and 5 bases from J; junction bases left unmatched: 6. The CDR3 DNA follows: TGTGCCAGCATAGCGACAGGGGAGACTGAAGCTTTCTTT. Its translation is CASIATGETEAFF.

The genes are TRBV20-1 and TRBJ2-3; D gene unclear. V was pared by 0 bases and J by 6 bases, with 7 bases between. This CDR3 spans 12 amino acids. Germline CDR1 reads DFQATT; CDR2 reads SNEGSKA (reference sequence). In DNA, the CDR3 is TGCAGTGCTAGAGAACCCGACGATACGCAGTATTTT. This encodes CSAREPDDTQYF.

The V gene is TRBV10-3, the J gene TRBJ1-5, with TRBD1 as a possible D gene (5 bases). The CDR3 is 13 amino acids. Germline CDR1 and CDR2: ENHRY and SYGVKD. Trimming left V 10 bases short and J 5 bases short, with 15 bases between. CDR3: CATREQSYQPQHF. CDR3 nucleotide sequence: TGTGCCACCAGGGAACAGAGTTATCAGCCCCAGCATTTT.

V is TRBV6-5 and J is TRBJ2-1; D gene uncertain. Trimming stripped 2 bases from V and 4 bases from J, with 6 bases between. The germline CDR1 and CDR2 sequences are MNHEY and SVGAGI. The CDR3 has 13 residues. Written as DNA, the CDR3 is TGTGCCAGCAGTTACGGTGAATACAATGAGCAGTTCTTC. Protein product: CASSYGEYNEQFF.

CDR3: CSARGQGGNIQYF. The DNA of the CDR3 is TGCAGTGCTAGAGGACAAGGGGGAAACATTCAGTACTTC. The gene calls are TRBV20-1 and TRBJ2-4; D might be TRBD1 (6 bases). Trimming shortened V by 1 base and J by 6 bases, and 10 bases separated the two germline ends. CDR1 is DFQATT, CDR2 SNEGSKA, per germline (reference sequence). CDR3 length: 13 residues.

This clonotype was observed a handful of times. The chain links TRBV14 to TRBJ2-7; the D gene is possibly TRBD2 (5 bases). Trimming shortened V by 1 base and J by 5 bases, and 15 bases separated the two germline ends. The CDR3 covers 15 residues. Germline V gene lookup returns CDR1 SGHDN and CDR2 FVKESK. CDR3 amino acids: CASSQGRLRADEQYF. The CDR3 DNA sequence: TGTGCCAGCAGCCAAGGTCGACTACGAGCAGACGAGCAGTACTTC.